This T cell receptor (beta chain) was retrieved from a study of OX40 agonist ivuxolimab in advanced cancers. Study in general: Patients in dose escalation had liver, melanoma, kidney or head and neck cancers.

The V gene end was trimmed by 4 bases and the J gene end by 5 bases; junction bases not matched to a gene: 4. From germline, CDR1 is SGHKS and CDR2 YYEKEE (reference sequence). The CDR3 is 16 residues long. The repertoire was sequenced with immunoSEQ multiplex PCR; TCRdb's copy has only in-frame clones and lacks some. The sample yields 80,000 to 100,000 clones, roughly 89% seen once. The sample here was CD4+ or CD8+ T cells sorted from blood, taken in a trial of the OX40 agonist ivuxolimab. This chain links TRBV5-5 with TRBJ2-3; 16 positions match TRBD2. The origin of this receptor is an adult with an advanced solid tumor such as melanoma, head and neck, liver or kidney cancer. Here the CDR3 DNA reads TGTGCCAGCAGCCCGGGACTAGCGGGGGGGCAAGATACGCAGTATTTT. Translating it yields CASSPGLAGGQDTQYF.